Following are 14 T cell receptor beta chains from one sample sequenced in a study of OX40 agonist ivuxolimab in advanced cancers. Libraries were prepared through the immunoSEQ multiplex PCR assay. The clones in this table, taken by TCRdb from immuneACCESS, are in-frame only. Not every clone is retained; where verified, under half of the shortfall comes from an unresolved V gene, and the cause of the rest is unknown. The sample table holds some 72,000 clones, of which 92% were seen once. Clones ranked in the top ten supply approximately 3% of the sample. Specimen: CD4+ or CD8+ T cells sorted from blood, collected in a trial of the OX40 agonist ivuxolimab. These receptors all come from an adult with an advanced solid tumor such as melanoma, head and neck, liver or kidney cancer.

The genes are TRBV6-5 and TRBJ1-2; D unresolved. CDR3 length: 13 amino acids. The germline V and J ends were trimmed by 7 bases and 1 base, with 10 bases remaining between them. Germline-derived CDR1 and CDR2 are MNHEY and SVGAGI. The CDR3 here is CASKTGGNYGYTF. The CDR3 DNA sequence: TGTGCCAGCAAGACGGGAGGTAACTATGGCTACACCTTC.

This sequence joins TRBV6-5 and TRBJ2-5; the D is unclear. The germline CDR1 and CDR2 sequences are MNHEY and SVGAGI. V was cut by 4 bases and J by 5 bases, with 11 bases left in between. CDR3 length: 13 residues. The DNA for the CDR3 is TGTGCCAGCAGTTCCGCGCGAGCGGAGACCCAGTACTTC. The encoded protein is CASSSARAETQYF.

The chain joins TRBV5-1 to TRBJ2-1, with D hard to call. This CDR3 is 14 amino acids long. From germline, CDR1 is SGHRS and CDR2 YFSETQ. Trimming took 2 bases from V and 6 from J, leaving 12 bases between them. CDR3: CASSFQPTGNEQFF. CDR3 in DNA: TGCGCCAGCAGCTTCCAGCCAACGGGCAATGAGCAGTTCTTC. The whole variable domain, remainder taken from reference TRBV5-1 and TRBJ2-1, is KAGVTQTPRYLIKTRGQQVTLSCSPISGHRSVSWYQQTPGQGLQFLFEYFSETQRNKGNFPGRFSGRQFSNSRSEMNVSTLELGDSALYLCASSFQPTGNEQFFGPGTRLTVL.

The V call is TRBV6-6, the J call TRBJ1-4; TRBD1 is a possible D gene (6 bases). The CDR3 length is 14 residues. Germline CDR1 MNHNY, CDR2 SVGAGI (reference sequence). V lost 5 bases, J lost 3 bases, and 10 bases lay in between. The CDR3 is CASSAGTSNEKLFF. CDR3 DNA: TGTGCCAGCAGTGCCGGGACATCTAATGAAAAACTGTTTTTT.

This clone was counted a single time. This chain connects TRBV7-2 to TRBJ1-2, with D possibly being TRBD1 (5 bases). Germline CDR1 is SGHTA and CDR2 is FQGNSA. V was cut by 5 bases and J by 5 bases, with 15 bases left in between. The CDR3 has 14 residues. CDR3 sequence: CASSPQGEYYGYTF. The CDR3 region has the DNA TGTGCCAGCAGCCCCCAGGGTGAATATTATGGCTACACCTTC.

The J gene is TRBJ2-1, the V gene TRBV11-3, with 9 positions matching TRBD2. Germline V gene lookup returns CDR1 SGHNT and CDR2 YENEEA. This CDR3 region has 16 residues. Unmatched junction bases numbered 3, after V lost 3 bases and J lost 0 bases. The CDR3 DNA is TGTGCCAGCAGCTTGCGCGGGAGGGCCTCCTACAATGAGCAGTTCTTC. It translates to CASSLRGRASYNEQFF.

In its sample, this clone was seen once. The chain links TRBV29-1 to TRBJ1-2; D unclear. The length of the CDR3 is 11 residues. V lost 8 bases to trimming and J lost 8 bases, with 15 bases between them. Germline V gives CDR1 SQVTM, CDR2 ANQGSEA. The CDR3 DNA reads TGCAGCTCCCGGGGTCTCGAGGGCTACACCTTC. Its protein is CSSRGLEGYTF.

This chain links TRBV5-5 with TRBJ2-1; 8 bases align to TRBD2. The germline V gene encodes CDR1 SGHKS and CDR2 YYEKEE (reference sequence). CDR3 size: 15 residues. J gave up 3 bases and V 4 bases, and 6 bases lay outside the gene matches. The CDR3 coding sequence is TGTGCCAGCAGCCCGCCGGGACTAGTCTACAATGAGCAGTTCTTC. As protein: CASSPPGLVYNEQFF.

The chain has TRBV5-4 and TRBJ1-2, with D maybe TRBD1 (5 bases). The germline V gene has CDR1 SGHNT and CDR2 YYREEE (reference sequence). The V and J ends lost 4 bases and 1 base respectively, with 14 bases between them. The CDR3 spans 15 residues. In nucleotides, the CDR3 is TGTGCCAGCAGCACCGGCGGGGGGATTAACTATGGCTACACCTTC. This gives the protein CASSTGGGINYGYTF.

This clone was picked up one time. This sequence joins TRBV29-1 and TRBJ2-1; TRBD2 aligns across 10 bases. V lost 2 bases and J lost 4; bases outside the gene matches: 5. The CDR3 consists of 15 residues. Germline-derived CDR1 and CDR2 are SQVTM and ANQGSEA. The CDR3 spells CSVEPPSGGYNEQFF. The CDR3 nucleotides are TGCAGCGTTGAACCCCCTAGCGGGGGTTACAATGAGCAGTTCTTC.

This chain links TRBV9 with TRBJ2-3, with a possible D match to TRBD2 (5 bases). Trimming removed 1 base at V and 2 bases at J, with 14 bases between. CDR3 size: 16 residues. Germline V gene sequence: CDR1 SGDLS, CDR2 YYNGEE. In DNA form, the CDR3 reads TGTGCCAGCAGCGTACCTAGCCTTAGATCCACAGATACGCAGTATTTT. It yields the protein CASSVPSLRSTDTQYF. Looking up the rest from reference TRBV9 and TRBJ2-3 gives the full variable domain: DSGVTQTPKHLITATGQRVTLRCSPRSGDLSVYWYQQSLDQGLQFLIQYYNGEERAKGNILERFSAQQFPDLHSELNLSSLELGDSALYFCASSVPSLRSTDTQYFGPGTRLTVL.

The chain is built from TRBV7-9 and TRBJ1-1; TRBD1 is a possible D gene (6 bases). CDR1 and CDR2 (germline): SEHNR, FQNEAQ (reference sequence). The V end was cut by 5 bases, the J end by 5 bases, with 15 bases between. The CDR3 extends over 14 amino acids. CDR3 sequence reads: CASSPRGGGTEAFF. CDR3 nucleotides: TGTGCCAGCAGCCCGCGGGGGGGCGGTACTGAAGCTTTCTTT.

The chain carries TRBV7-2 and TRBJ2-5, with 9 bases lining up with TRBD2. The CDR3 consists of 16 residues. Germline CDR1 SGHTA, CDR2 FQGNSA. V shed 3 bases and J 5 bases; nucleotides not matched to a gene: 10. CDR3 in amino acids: CASSFSLAGVLETQYF. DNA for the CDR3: TGTGCCAGCAGCTTTAGCTTAGCGGGAGTACTGGAGACCCAGTACTTC.

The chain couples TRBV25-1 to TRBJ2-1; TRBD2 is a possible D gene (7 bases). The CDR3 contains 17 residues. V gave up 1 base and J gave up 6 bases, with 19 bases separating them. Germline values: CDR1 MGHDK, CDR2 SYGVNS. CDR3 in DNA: TGTGCCAGCAGTGAATTGGAAGGGGGGGCTCAAATCAATGAGCAGTTCTTC. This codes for CASSELEGGAQINEQFF.